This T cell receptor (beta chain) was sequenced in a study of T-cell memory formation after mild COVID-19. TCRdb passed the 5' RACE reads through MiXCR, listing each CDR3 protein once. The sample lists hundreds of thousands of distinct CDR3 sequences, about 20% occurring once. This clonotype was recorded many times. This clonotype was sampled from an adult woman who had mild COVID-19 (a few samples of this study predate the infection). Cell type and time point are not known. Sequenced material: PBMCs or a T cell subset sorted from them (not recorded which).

The chain's CDR3 is CASSLQGTLNEQFF. The DNA of the CDR3 is TGCGCCAGCAGCTTACAGGGCACCCTCAATGAGCAGTTCTTC. The genes are TRBV5-1 and TRBJ2-1, with a tentative D call TRBD1 (6 bases). CDR1 and CDR2 from the germline V gene are SGHRS and YFSETQ. The CDR3 spans 14 residues. Between the trimmed V and J ends, which lost 2 bases and 6 bases, there was a span of 12 bases. The whole variable domain, filled in from reference TRBV5-1 and TRBJ2-1, reads KAGVTQTPRYLIKTRGQQVTLSCSPISGHRSVSWYQQTPGQGLQFLFEYFSETQRNKGNFPGRFSGRQFSNSRSEMNVSTLELGDSALYLCASSLQGTLNEQFFGPGTRLTVL.